This is a list of T cell receptor beta chains from one sample in a study of early T cells in non-severe SARS-CoV-2 infection. TCRdb recomputed calls from the 5' RACE reads with MiXCR, one row per CDR3 protein. The sample lists about 67,000 distinct CDR3 sequences, under 14% occurring once. The sequenced sample consisted of whole blood. The source of these receptors is an adult who was a healthcare worker with PCR-confirmed SARS-CoV-2 infection or an uninfected control (not recorded which). The CDR3 runs from the conserved cysteine through the conserved F or W. A D gene is named only where the DNA matches it firmly. Some rows have no size entry. The others give once, few or many, or a class for an expanded clone.

V: TRBV6-6; D: .; J: TRBJ2-1; size: .; length: 15; CDR3: CASSYSGRSYNEQFF; DNA: TGTGCCAGCAGTTACTCAGGCCGCTCCTACAATGAGCAGTTCTTC
V: TRBV11-2; D: .; J: TRBJ2-5; size: .; length: 13; CDR3: CASSGTYQETQYF; DNA: TGTGCCAGCAGCGGGACGTATCAAGAGACCCAGTACTTC
V: TRBV12-3/TRBV12-4; D: .; J: TRBJ2-1; size: many; length: 15; CDR3: CASSFGEDSYNEQFF; DNA: TGTGCCAGCAGTTTTGGGGAAGACTCCTACAATGAGCAGTTCTTC
V: TRBV5-1; D: .; J: TRBJ1-3; size: few; length: 13; CDR3: CASSLYSGNTIYF; DNA: TGCGCCAGCAGCTTGTACTCTGGAAACACCATATATTTT
V: TRBV7-3; D: .; J: TRBJ2-3; size: many; length: 14; CDR3: CASSQVPHGGTQYF; DNA: TGTGCCAGCAGCCAGGTGCCACACGGGGGTACGCAGTATTTT
V: TRBV5-1; D: .; J: TRBJ2-3; size: .; length: 14; CDR3: CASSHDPATDTQYF; DNA: TGCGCCAGCAGCCACGACCCAGCGACAGATACGCAGTATTTT
V: TRBV12-3/TRBV12-4; D: .; J: TRBJ2-2; size: many; length: 13; CDR3: CASSEDNTGELFF; DNA: TGTGCCAGCAGTGAGGATAACACCGGGGAGCTGTTTTTT
V: TRBV12-3/TRBV12-4; D: TRBD2; J: TRBJ2-1; size: many; length: 16; CDR3: CASSIPGLGKYNEQFF; DNA: TGTGCCAGCAGTATTCCGGGACTAGGGAAATACAATGAGCAGTTCTTC
V: TRBV5-1; D: .; J: TRBJ2-2; size: many; length: 12; CDR3: CASSLASGELFF; DNA: TGCGCCAGCAGCTTGGCGTCCGGGGAGCTGTTTTTT
V: TRBV20-1; D: TRBD1; J: TRBJ1-4; size: .; length: 14; CDR3: CSAPRQGATEKLFF; DNA: TGCAGTGCTCCGAGACAGGGGGCGACGGAAAAACTGTTTTTT
V: TRBV18; D: .; J: TRBJ2-3; size: many; length: 16; CDR3: CASSPDAGWSTDTQYF; DNA: TGTGCCAGCTCACCCGATGCAGGGTGGAGCACAGATACGCAGTATTTT
V: TRBV7-9; D: .; J: TRBJ2-2; size: .; length: 16; CDR3: CASSLPGTANTGELFF; DNA: TGTGCCAGCAGCTTACCCGGGACGGCGAACACCGGGGAGCTGTTTTTT
V: TRBV12-3/TRBV12-4; D: .; J: TRBJ1-2; size: many; length: 17; CDR3: CASSPELTPQPSYGYTF; DNA: TGTGCCAGCAGTCCGGAATTGACCCCACAGCCCAGCTATGGCTACACCTTC
V: TRBV5-1; D: TRBD1; J: TRBJ2-7; size: many; length: 16; CDR3: CASSSTAGTGAYEQYF; DNA: TGCGCCAGCAGCTCCACAGCGGGGACAGGGGCCTACGAGCAGTACTTC
V: TRBV20-1; D: .; J: TRBJ2-3; size: many; length: 17; CDR3: CSATRELVAMGTDTQYF; DNA: TGCAGTGCTACCCGGGAACTAGTAGCAATGGGCACAGATACGCAGTATTTT
V: TRBV15; D: .; J: TRBJ2-1; size: .; length: 14; CDR3: CATAPRVDNNEQFF; DNA: TGTGCCACCGCCCCACGTGTGGATAACAATGAGCAGTTCTTC
V: TRBV11-3; D: .; J: TRBJ2-5; size: many; length: 14; CDR3: CASSLRGSRETQYF; DNA: TGTGCCAGCAGCTTAAGAGGGAGCCGAGAGACCCAGTACTTC
V: TRBV12-3/TRBV12-4; D: .; J: TRBJ1-1; size: many; length: 15; CDR3: CASSLVWGSNTEAFF; DNA: TGTGCCAGCAGTTTAGTTTGGGGCTCGAACACTGAAGCTTTCTTT
V: TRBV14; D: .; J: TRBJ2-7; size: many; length: 15; CDR3: CASSLHTGLSYEQYF; DNA: TGTGCCAGCAGCCTACACACCGGGCTCTCCTACGAGCAGTACTTC
V: TRBV5-1; D: .; J: TRBJ2-3; size: many; length: 14; CDR3: CASSLAGRTDTQYF; DNA: TGCGCCAGCAGCTTAGCGGGCCGCACAGATACGCAGTATTTT
V: TRBV2; D: .; J: TRBJ2-7; size: many; length: 19; CDR3: CASSWKLESTSFRSYEQYF; DNA: TGTGCCAGCAGTTGGAAACTAGAGTCTACTTCTTTTCGCTCCTACGAGCAGTACTTC
V: TRBV5-6; D: TRBD1; J: TRBJ1-1; size: .; length: 13; CDR3: CASSGTGGTEAFF; DNA: TGTGCCAGCAGCGGTACAGGGGGCACTGAAGCTTTCTTT
V: TRBV2; D: .; J: TRBJ1-5; size: many; length: 15; CDR3: CASSGAVQSNQPQHF; DNA: TGTGCCAGCAGTGGGGCGGTCCAGAGCAATCAGCCCCAGCATTTT
V: TRBV6-1; D: TRBD2; J: TRBJ2-1; size: many; length: 17; CDR3: CASSVRGAGGPYNEQFF; DNA: TGTGCCAGCAGTGTTCGGGGAGCGGGAGGGCCGTACAATGAGCAGTTCTTC
V: TRBV6-5; D: .; J: TRBJ1-1; size: many; length: 11; CDR3: CASSSHAEAFF; DNA: TGTGCCAGCAGCTCCCACGCGGAAGCTTTCTTT
V: TRBV2; D: .; J: TRBJ2-1; size: few; length: 14; CDR3: CASSAVHERAMQFF; DNA: TGTGCCAGCAGTGCTGTCCACGAGCGGGCCATGCAGTTCTTC
V: TRBV6-5; D: TRBD2; J: TRBJ2-7; size: many; length: 15; CDR3: CASSYGPAGAYEQYF; DNA: TGTGCCAGCAGTTACGGACCAGCGGGAGCCTACGAGCAGTACTTC
V: TRBV2; D: .; J: TRBJ2-5; size: many; length: 12; CDR3: CASSHRAMAQYF; DNA: TGTGCCAGCAGCCACAGGGCCATGGCCCAGTACTTC
V: TRBV20-1; D: TRBD1; J: TRBJ2-1; size: many; length: 17; CDR3: CSARAETGVGSYNEQFF; DNA: TGCAGTGCTCGTGCAGAGACAGGGGTCGGGTCCTACAATGAGCAGTTCTTC
V: TRBV5-1; D: TRBD1; J: TRBJ2-3; size: many; length: 15; CDR3: CASSKGTGWEDTQYF; DNA: TGCGCCAGCAGCAAAGGGACAGGGTGGGAAGATACGCAGTATTTT
V: TRBV7-9; D: .; J: TRBJ2-3; size: .; length: 16; CDR3: CASSTWGGSSTDTQYF; DNA: TGTGCCAGCAGCACCTGGGGCGGATCTAGCACAGATACGCAGTATTTT
V: TRBV29-1; D: .; J: TRBJ1-2; size: few; length: 10; CDR3: CSVERTVRSF; DNA: TGCAGCGTTGAAAGGACAGTACGGTCCTTC
V: TRBV12-2; D: .; J: TRBJ2-7; size: few; length: 21; CDR3: CASRKTTSPDYPNLSSYEQYF; DNA: TGTGCAAGTCGCAAGACCACCTCTCCGGACTATCCCAATCTCAGCTCCTACGAGCAGTACTTC
V: TRBV20-1; D: .; J: TRBJ1-4; size: few; length: 13; CDR3: CSARASTNEKLFF; DNA: TGCAGTGCTAGAGCCAGCACTAATGAAAAACTGTTTTTT
V: TRBV27; D: TRBD1; J: TRBJ1-1; size: .; length: 15; CDR3: CASSLSAGGYTEAFF; DNA: TGTGCCAGCAGTTTATCGGCAGGGGGCTACACTGAAGCTTTCTTT
V: TRBV5-4; D: .; J: TRBJ2-3; size: .; length: 13; CDR3: CASSLQVENTQYF; DNA: TGTGCCAGCAGCTTGCAGGTTGAGAATACGCAGTATTTT
V: TRBV5-1; D: TRBD1; J: TRBJ2-2; size: many; length: 14; CDR3: CARVGQGCTGELFF; DNA: TGCGCCCGAGTGGGACAGGGTTGCACCGGGGAGCTGTTTTTT
V: TRBV12-3/TRBV12-4; D: .; J: TRBJ1-4; size: few; length: 11; CDR3: CASSLDKKLFF; DNA: TGTGCCAGCAGTTTGGACAAAAAACTGTTTTTT
V: TRBV5-1; D: TRBD1; J: TRBJ2-5; size: many; length: 15; CDR3: CASSLDRGRYDTQYF; DNA: TGCGCCAGCAGCTTGGACAGGGGACGTTATGATACCCAGTACTTC
V: TRBV6-6; D: .; J: TRBJ2-7; size: .; length: 13; CDR3: CASRSRVGDEQYF; DNA: TGTGCCAGCAGGTCCCGGGTCGGGGACGAGCAGTACTTC
V: TRBV12-5; D: .; J: TRBJ2-3; size: many; length: 15; CDR3: CASGADNSSTDTQYF; DNA: TGTGCTAGTGGTGCTGACAACTCTAGCACAGATACGCAGTATTTT
V: TRBV5-1; D: TRBD2; J: TRBJ2-7; size: many; length: 15; CDR3: CASSPWTSGTYEQYF; DNA: TGCGCCAGCAGCCCATGGACTAGCGGAACCTACGAGCAGTACTTC
V: TRBV14; D: .; J: TRBJ2-3; size: many; length: 13; CDR3: CASSHSGTDTQYF; DNA: TGTGCCAGCAGCCACTCTGGCACAGATACGCAGTATTTT